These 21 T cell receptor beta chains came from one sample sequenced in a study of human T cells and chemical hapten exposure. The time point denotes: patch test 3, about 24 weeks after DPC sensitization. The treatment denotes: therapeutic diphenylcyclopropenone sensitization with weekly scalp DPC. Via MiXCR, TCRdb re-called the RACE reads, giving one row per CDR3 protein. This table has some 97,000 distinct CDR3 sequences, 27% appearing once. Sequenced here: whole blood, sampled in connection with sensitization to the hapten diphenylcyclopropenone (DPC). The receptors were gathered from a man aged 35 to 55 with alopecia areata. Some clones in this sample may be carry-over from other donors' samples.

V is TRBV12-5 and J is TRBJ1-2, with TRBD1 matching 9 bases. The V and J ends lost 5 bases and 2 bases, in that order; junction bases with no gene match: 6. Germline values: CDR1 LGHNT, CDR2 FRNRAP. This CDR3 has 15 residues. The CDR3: CASGHTGGPNYGYTF. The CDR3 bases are TGTGCTAGTGGTCATACAGGGGGCCCCAACTATGGCTACACCTTC.

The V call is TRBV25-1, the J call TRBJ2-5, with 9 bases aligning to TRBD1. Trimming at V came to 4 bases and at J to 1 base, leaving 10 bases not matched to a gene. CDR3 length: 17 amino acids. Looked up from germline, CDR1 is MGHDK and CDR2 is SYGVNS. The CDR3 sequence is CASSGGQGRISQETQYF. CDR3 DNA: TGTGCCAGCAGTGGTGGACAGGGGCGAATTTCCCAAGAGACCCAGTACTTC.

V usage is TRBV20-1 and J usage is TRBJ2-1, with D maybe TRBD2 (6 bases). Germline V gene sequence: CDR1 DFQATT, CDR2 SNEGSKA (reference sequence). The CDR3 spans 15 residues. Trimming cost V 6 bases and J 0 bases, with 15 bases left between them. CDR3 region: CSAIKGTFSYNEQFF. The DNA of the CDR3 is TGCAGTGCCATTAAGGGGACTTTCTCCTACAATGAGCAGTTCTTC.

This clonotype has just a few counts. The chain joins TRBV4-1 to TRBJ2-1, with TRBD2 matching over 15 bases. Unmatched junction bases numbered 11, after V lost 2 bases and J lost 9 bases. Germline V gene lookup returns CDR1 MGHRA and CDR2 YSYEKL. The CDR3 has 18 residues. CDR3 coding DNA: TGCGCCAGCAGCCAACGTCTAGGGGGACTAGCGGGAGGTACTGAGCAGTTCTTC. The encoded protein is CASSQRLGGLAGGTEQFF.

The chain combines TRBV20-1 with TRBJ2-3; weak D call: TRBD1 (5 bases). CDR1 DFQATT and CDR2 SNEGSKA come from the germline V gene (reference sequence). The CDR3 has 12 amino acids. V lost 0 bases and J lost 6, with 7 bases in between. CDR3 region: CSARDSGDTQYF. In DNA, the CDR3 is TGCAGTGCTAGAGACTCAGGGGATACGCAGTATTTT.

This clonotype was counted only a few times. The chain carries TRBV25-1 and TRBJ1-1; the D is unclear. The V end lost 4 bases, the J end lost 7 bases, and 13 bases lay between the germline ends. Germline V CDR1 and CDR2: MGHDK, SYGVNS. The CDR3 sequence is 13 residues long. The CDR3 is CASSGPGSLEAFF. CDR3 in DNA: TGTGCCAGCAGTGGCCCAGGCAGCCTTGAAGCTTTCTTT.

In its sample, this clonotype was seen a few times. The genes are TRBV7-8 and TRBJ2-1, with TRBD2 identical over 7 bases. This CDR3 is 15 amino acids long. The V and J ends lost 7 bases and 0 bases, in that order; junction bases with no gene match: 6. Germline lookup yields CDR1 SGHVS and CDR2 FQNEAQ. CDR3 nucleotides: TGTGCCAGCAATAGCGGGCTTAGCTCCTACAATGAGCAGTTCTTC. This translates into CASNSGLSSYNEQFF.

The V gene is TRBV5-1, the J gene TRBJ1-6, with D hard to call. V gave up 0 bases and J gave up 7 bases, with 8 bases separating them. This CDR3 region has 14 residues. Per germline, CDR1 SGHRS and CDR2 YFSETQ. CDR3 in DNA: TGCGCCAGCAGCTTGGGGACCGGGAATTCACCCCTCCACTTT. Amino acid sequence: CASSLGTGNSPLHF. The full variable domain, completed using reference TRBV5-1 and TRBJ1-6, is KAGVTQTPRYLIKTRGQQVTLSCSPISGHRSVSWYQQTPGQGLQFLFEYFSETQRNKGNFPGRFSGRQFSNSRSEMNVSTLELGDSALYLCASSLGTGNSPLHFGNGTRLTVT.

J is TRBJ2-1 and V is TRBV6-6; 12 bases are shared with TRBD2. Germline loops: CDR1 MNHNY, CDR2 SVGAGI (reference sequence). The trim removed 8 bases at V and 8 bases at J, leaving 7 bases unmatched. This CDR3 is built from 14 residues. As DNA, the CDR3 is TGTGCCAGCCAACAGGGACTAGCGGGTTATGAGCAGTTCTTC. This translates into CASQQGLAGYEQFF.

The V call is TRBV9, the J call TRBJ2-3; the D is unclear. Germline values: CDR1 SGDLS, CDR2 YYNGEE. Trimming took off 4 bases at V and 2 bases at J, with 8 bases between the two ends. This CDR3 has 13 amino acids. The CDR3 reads CASSPSPTDTQYF. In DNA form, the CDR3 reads TGTGCCAGCAGCCCCTCCCCCACAGATACGCAGTATTTT. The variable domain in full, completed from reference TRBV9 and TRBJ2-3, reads DSGVTQTPKHLITATGQRVTLRCSPRSGDLSVYWYQQSLDQGLQFLIQYYNGEERAKGNILERFSAQQFPDLHSELNLSSLELGDSALYFCASSPSPTDTQYFGPGTRLTVL.

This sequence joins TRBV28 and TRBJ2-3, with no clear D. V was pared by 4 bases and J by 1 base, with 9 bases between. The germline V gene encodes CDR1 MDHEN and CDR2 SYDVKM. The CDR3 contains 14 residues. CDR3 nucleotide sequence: TGTGCCAGCAGTTCAAGGTTGGGCACAGATACGCAGTATTTT. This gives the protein CASSSRLGTDTQYF.

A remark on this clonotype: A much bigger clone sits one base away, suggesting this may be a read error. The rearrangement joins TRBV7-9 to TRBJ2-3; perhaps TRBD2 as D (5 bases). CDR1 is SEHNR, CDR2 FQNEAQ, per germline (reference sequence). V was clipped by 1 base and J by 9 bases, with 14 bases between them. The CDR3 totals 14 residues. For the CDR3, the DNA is TGTGCCAGCAGCTTAGTCAGCGGTAGGGTGACGCAGTATTTT. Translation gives CASSLVSGRVTQYF.

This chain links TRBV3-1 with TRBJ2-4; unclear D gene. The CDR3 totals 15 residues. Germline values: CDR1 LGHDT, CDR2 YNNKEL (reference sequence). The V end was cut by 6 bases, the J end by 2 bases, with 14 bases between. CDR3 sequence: CASRGNLGSKNIQYF. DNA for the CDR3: TGTGCCAGCAGAGGGAACTTAGGGTCCAAAAACATTCAGTACTTC. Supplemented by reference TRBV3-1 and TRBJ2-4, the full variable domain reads DTAVSQTPKYLVTQMGNDKSIKCEQNLGHDTMYWYKQDSKKFLKIMFSYNNKELIINETVPNRFSPKSPDKAHLNLHINSLELGDSAVYFCASRGNLGSKNIQYFGAGTRLSVL.

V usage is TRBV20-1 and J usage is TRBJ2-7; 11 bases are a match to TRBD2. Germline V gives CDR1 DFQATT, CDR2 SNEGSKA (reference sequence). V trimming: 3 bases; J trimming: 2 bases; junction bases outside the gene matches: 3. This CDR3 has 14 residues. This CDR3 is CSASGTSGTYEQYF. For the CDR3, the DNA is TGCAGTGCTAGTGGGACTAGCGGTACCTACGAGCAGTACTTC.

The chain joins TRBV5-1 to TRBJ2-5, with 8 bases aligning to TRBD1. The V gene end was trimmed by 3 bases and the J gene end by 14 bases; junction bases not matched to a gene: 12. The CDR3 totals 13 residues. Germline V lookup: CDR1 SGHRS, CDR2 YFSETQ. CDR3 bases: TGCGCCAGCAGCTCCTCCGGGACAGGTATTGTCTACTTC. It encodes CASSSSGTGIVYF.

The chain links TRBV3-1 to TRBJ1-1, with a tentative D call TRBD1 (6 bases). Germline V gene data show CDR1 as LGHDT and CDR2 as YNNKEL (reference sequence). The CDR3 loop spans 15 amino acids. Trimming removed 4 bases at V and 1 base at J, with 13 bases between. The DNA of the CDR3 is TGTGCCAGCAGCCGAGGGGGGGGCAGGAACACTGAAGCTTTCTTT. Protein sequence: CASSRGGGRNTEAFF.

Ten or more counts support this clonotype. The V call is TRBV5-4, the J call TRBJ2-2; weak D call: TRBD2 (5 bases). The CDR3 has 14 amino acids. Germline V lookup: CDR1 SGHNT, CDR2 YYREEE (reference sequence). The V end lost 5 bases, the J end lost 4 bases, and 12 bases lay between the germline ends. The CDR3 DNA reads TGTGCCAGCAGTCCCCTAGAGGGCACCGGGGAGCTGTTTTTT. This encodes CASSPLEGTGELFF.

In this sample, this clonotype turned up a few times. The CDR3 DNA is TGTGCCAGCAGCCTCCGGGATGGGGGTAATGAGCAGTTCTTC. Translated, it gives CASSLRDGGNEQFF. The chain has TRBV11-2 and TRBJ2-1, with D perhaps assigned TRBD1 or TRBD2 (5 bases each). There are 14 residues in the CDR3. CDR1 and CDR2 (germline): SGHAT, FQNNGV. The V end was cut by 5 bases, the J end by 7 bases, with 15 bases between.

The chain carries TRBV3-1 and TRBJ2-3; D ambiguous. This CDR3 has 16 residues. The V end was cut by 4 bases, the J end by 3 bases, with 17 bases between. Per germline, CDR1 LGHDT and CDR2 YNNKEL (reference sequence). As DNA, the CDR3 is TGTGCCAGCAGCCGTACTCTAGTGGTCCAGACAGATACGCAGTATTTT. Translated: CASSRTLVVQTDTQYF.

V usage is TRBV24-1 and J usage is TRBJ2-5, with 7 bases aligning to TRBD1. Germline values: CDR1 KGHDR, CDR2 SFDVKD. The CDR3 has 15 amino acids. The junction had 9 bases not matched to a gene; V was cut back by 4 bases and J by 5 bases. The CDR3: CATSDRQGGLETQYF. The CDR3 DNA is TGTGCCACCAGTGACCGACAGGGTGGTCTGGAGACCCAGTACTTC.

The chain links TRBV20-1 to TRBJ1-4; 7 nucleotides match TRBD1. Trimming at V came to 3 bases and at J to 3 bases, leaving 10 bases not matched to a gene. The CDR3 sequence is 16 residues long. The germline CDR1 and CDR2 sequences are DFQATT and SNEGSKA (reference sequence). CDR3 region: CSARAGTVGSNEKLFF. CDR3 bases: TGCAGTGCTAGGGCTGGGACAGTCGGATCTAATGAAAAACTGTTTTTT.